These 7 T cell receptor beta chains were all obtained from the same sample, sequenced in a study of blood T cell repertoires in COVID-19. Some clones are missing from TCRdb's copy, which holds only in-frame ones; the method was immunoSEQ multiplex PCR. This sample yields approximately 300,000 clones, of which 92% are seen a single time; approximately 18% belongs to the top ten. Source material: PBMCs or T cells enriched from blood (not recorded which). The receptors were gathered from a woman in her 30s who had recovered from COVID-19.

The V call is TRBV28, the J call TRBJ1-6, with 10 positions matching TRBD1. This CDR3 contains 14 residues. The germline CDR1 and CDR2 sequences are MDHEN and SYDVKM. Trimming took 5 bases from V and 9 from J; bases not matched to a gene: 4. In nucleotides, the CDR3 is TGTGCCAGCAGTAGGGGACAGGGGAGTTCACCCCTCCACTTT. Its translation: CASSRGQGSSPLHF.

V and J are TRBV27 and TRBJ2-1; 7 bases are shared with TRBD1. The CDR3 is 12 residues long. Per the germline V gene, CDR1 is MNHEY and CDR2 is SMNVEV (reference sequence). The J segment lost 4 bases and the V segment lost 9 bases, leaving 3 bases of the junction unmatched. The CDR3 bases are TGTGCCAGTAAGACAGGGTACAATGAGCAGTTCTTC. Residues: CASKTGYNEQFF.

This chain connects TRBV7-2 to TRBJ2-5, with TRBD2 matching 8 bases. From germline, CDR1 is SGHTA and CDR2 FQGNSA. This CDR3 region has 15 residues. Trimming removed 0 bases from V and 4 bases from J; junction bases left unmatched: 4. The CDR3 nucleotides read TGTGCCAGCAGCTTAGCCGGGAGGGCCCGAGAGACCCAGTACTTC. It yields the protein CASSLAGRARETQYF. Complete variable domain (other parts from reference TRBV7-2 and TRBJ2-5): GAGVSQSPSNKVTEKGKDVELRCDPISGHTALYWYRQSLGQGLEFLIYFQGNSAPDKSGLPSDRFSAERTGGSVSTLTIQRTQQEDSAVYLCASSLAGRARETQYFGPGTRLLVL.

This clone occurred once. The chain uses TRBV7-2 and TRBJ1-3; D uncertain. CDR3 length: 16 residues. Per germline, CDR1 SGHTA and CDR2 FQGNSA. V was pared by 3 bases and J by 0 bases, with 12 bases between. CDR3 in DNA: TGTGCCAGCAGCTTCGTTTCCGGTAGCTCTGGAAACACCATATATTTT. Its protein is CASSFVSGSSGNTIYF.

CDR3 bases: TGTGCCTGGAGCTCCCGACTAGCAGAAGCAGATACGCAGTATTTT. Translation gives CAWSSRLAEADTQYF. The chain links TRBV30 to TRBJ2-3; 7 positions match TRBD2. The CDR3 extends over 15 amino acids. CDR1 GTSNPN and CDR2 SVGIG come from the germline V gene (reference sequence). V shed 3 bases, J shed 4 bases, and the junction held 10 bases outside the gene matches.

V is TRBV9 and J is TRBJ2-3, with 12 positions matching TRBD2. This CDR3 has 18 amino acids. Losses at the gene ends were 3 bases for V and 3 bases for J; bases not matched to a gene: 11. Germline V CDR1 and CDR2: SGDLS, YYNGEE. CDR3 sequence: CASSARQGLAGGTDTQYF. The CDR3 coding sequence is TGTGCCAGCAGCGCCCGTCAGGGACTAGCGGGCGGAACAGATACGCAGTATTTT.

This clone occurred once. The V gene is TRBV19, the J gene TRBJ2-1, with 10 bases identical to TRBD1. Germline CDR1 is LNHDA and CDR2 is SQIVND (reference sequence). After removal of 6 bases from V and 4 bases from J, the junction contained 3 bases not matched to a gene. The CDR3 runs 14 residues. The CDR3 coding sequence is TGTGCCAGTAGCAGGGACAGGGGATACAATGAGCAGTTCTTC. Protein: CASSRDRGYNEQFF.